The 20 T cell receptor beta chains below all came from one sample that was sequenced in a study of blood T cell repertoires in COVID-19 (dated by TCRdb to 2020 to 2021). Library preparation was by the immunoSEQ multiplex PCR assay. Not all clones reach the TCRdb copy of this immuneACCESS table, which keeps in-frame sequences only. Checked studies attribute under half of the gap to unresolved V genes and leave the rest unexplained. Within this sample are about 55,000 clones, with 75% to 95% of them counted one time only. In total, the top ten clones hold around 15% of the sample. Sequencing input: peripheral blood. All receptors derive from a human donor with active COVID-19. The donor label of this sample is uncertain.

The V gene is TRBV9, the J gene TRBJ2-2, with 11 bases that match TRBD1. Germline trimming cut 2 bases from V and 3 bases from J; bases unmatched to any gene: 6. Germline V gives CDR1 SGDLS, CDR2 YYNGEE. The CDR3 runs 17 residues. The CDR3 protein is CASSVPRGQGDTGELFF. DNA of the CDR3: TGTGCCAGCAGCGTTCCTCGGGGACAGGGGGACACCGGGGAGCTGTTTTTT.

The V and J genes are TRBV6-5 and TRBJ2-1; the D gene is possibly TRBD1 (7 bases). From germline, CDR1 is MNHEY and CDR2 SVGAGI. Between the trimmed V and J ends, which lost 7 bases and 9 bases, there was a span of 10 bases. The CDR3 spans 11 residues. The CDR3 sequence is CASNRGGEQFF. CDR3 nucleotides: TGTGCCAGCAACAGGGGAGGTGAGCAGTTCTTC.

In DNA form, the CDR3 reads TGTGCCAGCAGCGCGCGGGACAGCTTCACCGGGGAGCTGTTTTTT. Its protein product is CASSARDSFTGELFF. The chain carries TRBV7-9 and TRBJ2-2; possibly TRBD1 for D (7 bases). Germline V gives CDR1 SEHNR, CDR2 FQNEAQ (reference sequence). V lost 5 bases and J lost 4, with 14 bases in between. The CDR3 is 15 amino acids.

The CDR3 is CASGLARKGGYTF. CDR3 in DNA: TGTGCTAGTGGTTTGGCCCGCAAGGGGGGCTACACCTTC. The genes are TRBV12-5 and TRBJ1-2, with a weak D call TRBD1 (5 bases). The CDR3 extends over 13 amino acids. The V end was cut by 1 base, the J end by 8 bases, with 11 bases between. Looked up from germline, CDR1 is LGHNT and CDR2 is FRNRAP.

This clone was seen just once. The rearrangement uses TRBV7-3 and TRBJ2-3; D perhaps matches TRBD2 (6 bases). The CDR3 contains 13 residues. V lost 6 bases, J lost 2 bases, and 9 bases lay in between. Germline loops: CDR1 SGHTA, CDR2 FQGTGA. CDR3 coding DNA: TGTGCCAGCAGGCGGGGCGCCACAGATACGCAGTATTTT. It is translated as CASRRGATDTQYF.

The V gene is TRBV7-2, the J gene TRBJ2-2; TRBD2 matches at 13 bases. V shed 5 bases, J shed 5 bases, and the junction held 8 bases outside the gene matches. The CDR3 totals 17 residues. CDR1 is SGHTA and CDR2 is FQGNSA in the germline V gene. The CDR3 reads CASSRTSGRPGTGELFF. CDR3 nucleotides: TGTGCCAGCAGCAGGACTAGCGGGAGACCCGGGACCGGGGAGCTGTTTTTT.

V and J are TRBV29-1 and TRBJ1-1, with D possibly TRBD1 on 5 matching bases. The CDR3 is 14 residues long. Trimming cost V 0 bases and J 1 base, with 9 bases left between them. From germline, CDR1 is SQVTM and CDR2 ANQGSEA. The CDR3 sequence is CSVEDQGRNTEAFF. CDR3 coding DNA: TGCAGCGTTGAAGATCAGGGCAGGAACACTGAAGCTTTCTTT.

This clone was seen a few times. The chain couples TRBV6-1 to TRBJ1-5; no reliable D call. Germline CDR1 reads MNHNS; CDR2 reads SASEGT. The CDR3 contains 15 residues. The V end was cut by 2 bases, the J end by 2 bases, with 10 bases between. The CDR3 nucleotides read TGTGCCAGCAGTGAACAGAGGGTGGGCAATCAGCCCCAGCATTTT. As protein: CASSEQRVGNQPQHF.

The rearrangement links TRBV7-9 to TRBJ2-5; D unclear. CDR3 length: 13 residues. Per germline, CDR1 SEHNR and CDR2 FQNEAQ (reference sequence). V was shortened by 3 bases and J by 0 bases, with 5 bases between the two germline ends. The chain's CDR3 is CASSLGNQETQYF. The CDR3 region has the DNA TGTGCCAGCAGCTTGGGCAACCAAGAGACCCAGTACTTC.

This chain links TRBV6-5 with TRBJ1-5; the D gene is possibly TRBD1 (6 bases). The CDR3 contains 15 residues. From germline, CDR1 is MNHEY and CDR2 SVGAGI. V lost 5 bases, J lost 3 bases, and 14 bases lay in between. CDR3 DNA sequence: TGTGCCAGCAGTAATACGGGACAACTCAATCAGCCCCAGCATTTT. This codes for CASSNTGQLNQPQHF.

In this sample, this clone turned up once. The rearrangement uses TRBV19 and TRBJ2-2; D unresolved. With 3 bases removed from V and 1 base from J, the gap between germline ends came to 9 bases. The CDR3 is 15 amino acids. CDR1 LNHDA and CDR2 SQIVND come from the germline V gene (reference sequence). CDR3 loop: CASSMFSLNTGELFF. The DNA for the CDR3 is TGTGCCAGTAGTATGTTTAGCCTGAACACCGGGGAGCTGTTTTTT.

The genes are TRBV9 and TRBJ2-3, with TRBD2 matching over 7 bases. Germline V CDR1 and CDR2: SGDLS, YYNGEE. The CDR3 is 16 amino acids. The junction had 7 bases not matched to a gene; V was cut back by 2 bases and J by 1 base. CDR3 sequence reads: CASSVSSLAGTDTQYF. The DNA of the CDR3 is TGTGCCAGCAGCGTGAGCTCTCTAGCGGGCACAGATACGCAGTATTTT.

This chain links TRBV27 with TRBJ1-1; 9 bases agree with TRBD1. Germline trimming cut 4 bases from V and 2 bases from J; bases unmatched to any gene: 2. This CDR3 spans 14 amino acids. Germline assignment: CDR1 MNHEY and CDR2 SMNVEV (reference sequence). The CDR3 nucleotides read TGTGCCAGCAGTTCGGACAGGGGTAACACTGAAGCTTTCTTT. Its protein is CASSSDRGNTEAFF.

This clone appeared a single time. The V gene is TRBV30, the J gene TRBJ1-2; 7 positions match TRBD1. The germline V gene has CDR1 GTSNPN and CDR2 SVGIG (reference sequence). The CDR3 loop spans 14 amino acids. The V gene end was trimmed by 2 bases and the J gene end by 3 bases; junction bases not matched to a gene: 6. The chain's CDR3 is CAWSLTGTDYGYTF. Here the CDR3 DNA reads TGTGCCTGGAGTCTCACCGGGACAGACTATGGCTACACCTTC.

This chain links TRBV19 with TRBJ2-6; D is possibly TRBD2 (5 bases). CDR3 length equals 16 residues. The V and J ends lost 7 bases and 2 bases respectively, with 15 bases between them. Germline values: CDR1 LNHDA, CDR2 SQIVND (reference sequence). Written as DNA, the CDR3 is TGTGCCAGTAATGGTCGCGGACTGGCTGGGGCCAACGTCCTGACTTTC. It specifies CASNGRGLAGANVLTF.

This sequence joins TRBV28 and TRBJ1-5, with a weak D call TRBD1 (5 bases). V gave up 8 bases and J gave up 2 bases, with 16 bases separating them. Germline values: CDR1 MDHEN, CDR2 SYDVKM. The CDR3 consists of 15 residues. CDR3 loop: CASLNPRAGNQPQHF. CDR3 sequence (DNA): TGTGCCAGCTTGAATCCCAGGGCGGGCAATCAGCCCCAGCATTTT. Combining the CDR3 with reference TRBV28 and TRBJ1-5 gives the whole variable domain DVKVTQSSRYLVKRTGEKVFLECVQDMDHENMFWYRQDPGLGLRLIYFSYDVKMKEKGDIPEGYSVSREKKERFSLILESASTNQTSMYLCASLNPRAGNQPQHFGDGTRLSIL.

V usage is TRBV6-1 and J usage is TRBJ1-4, with D unclear. The CDR3 sequence is 14 residues long. Germline V gives CDR1 MNHNS, CDR2 SASEGT. V lost 1 base and J lost 8, with 11 bases in between. The CDR3 spells CASSEGELGEKLFF. The CDR3 nucleotides read TGTGCCAGCAGTGAAGGGGAGTTGGGGGAAAAACTGTTTTTT.

The genes are TRBV13 and TRBJ2-5, with 7 bases that match TRBD1. Germline CDR1 is PRHDT and CDR2 is FYEKMQ (reference sequence). Trimming removed 4 bases from V and 3 bases from J; junction bases left unmatched: 2. The CDR3 extends over 13 amino acids. The CDR3 sequence is CASSWDREETQYF. The CDR3 region has the DNA TGTGCCAGCAGCTGGGACAGAGAAGAGACCCAGTACTTC.

The V gene is TRBV6-4, the J gene TRBJ2-1; 10 bases line up with TRBD2. J gave up 8 bases and V 2 bases, and 6 bases lay outside the gene matches. The CDR3 is 15 amino acids. Germline V gives CDR1 MRHNA, CDR2 SNTAGT. This CDR3 reads CASSDQAGGPDEQFF. The CDR3 nucleotides are TGTGCCAGCAGTGACCAAGCGGGAGGGCCGGATGAGCAGTTCTTC.

The chain joins TRBV7-9 to TRBJ1-1; 10 bases are shared with TRBD1. CDR3 length equals 15 residues. V gave up 4 bases and J gave up 5 bases; unmatched junction bases: 7. Germline CDR1 reads SEHNR; CDR2 reads FQNEAQ (reference sequence). CDR3 residues: CASSSPDRGFTEAFF. CDR3 DNA sequence: TGTGCCAGCAGCTCCCCGGACAGGGGGTTTACTGAAGCTTTCTTT.